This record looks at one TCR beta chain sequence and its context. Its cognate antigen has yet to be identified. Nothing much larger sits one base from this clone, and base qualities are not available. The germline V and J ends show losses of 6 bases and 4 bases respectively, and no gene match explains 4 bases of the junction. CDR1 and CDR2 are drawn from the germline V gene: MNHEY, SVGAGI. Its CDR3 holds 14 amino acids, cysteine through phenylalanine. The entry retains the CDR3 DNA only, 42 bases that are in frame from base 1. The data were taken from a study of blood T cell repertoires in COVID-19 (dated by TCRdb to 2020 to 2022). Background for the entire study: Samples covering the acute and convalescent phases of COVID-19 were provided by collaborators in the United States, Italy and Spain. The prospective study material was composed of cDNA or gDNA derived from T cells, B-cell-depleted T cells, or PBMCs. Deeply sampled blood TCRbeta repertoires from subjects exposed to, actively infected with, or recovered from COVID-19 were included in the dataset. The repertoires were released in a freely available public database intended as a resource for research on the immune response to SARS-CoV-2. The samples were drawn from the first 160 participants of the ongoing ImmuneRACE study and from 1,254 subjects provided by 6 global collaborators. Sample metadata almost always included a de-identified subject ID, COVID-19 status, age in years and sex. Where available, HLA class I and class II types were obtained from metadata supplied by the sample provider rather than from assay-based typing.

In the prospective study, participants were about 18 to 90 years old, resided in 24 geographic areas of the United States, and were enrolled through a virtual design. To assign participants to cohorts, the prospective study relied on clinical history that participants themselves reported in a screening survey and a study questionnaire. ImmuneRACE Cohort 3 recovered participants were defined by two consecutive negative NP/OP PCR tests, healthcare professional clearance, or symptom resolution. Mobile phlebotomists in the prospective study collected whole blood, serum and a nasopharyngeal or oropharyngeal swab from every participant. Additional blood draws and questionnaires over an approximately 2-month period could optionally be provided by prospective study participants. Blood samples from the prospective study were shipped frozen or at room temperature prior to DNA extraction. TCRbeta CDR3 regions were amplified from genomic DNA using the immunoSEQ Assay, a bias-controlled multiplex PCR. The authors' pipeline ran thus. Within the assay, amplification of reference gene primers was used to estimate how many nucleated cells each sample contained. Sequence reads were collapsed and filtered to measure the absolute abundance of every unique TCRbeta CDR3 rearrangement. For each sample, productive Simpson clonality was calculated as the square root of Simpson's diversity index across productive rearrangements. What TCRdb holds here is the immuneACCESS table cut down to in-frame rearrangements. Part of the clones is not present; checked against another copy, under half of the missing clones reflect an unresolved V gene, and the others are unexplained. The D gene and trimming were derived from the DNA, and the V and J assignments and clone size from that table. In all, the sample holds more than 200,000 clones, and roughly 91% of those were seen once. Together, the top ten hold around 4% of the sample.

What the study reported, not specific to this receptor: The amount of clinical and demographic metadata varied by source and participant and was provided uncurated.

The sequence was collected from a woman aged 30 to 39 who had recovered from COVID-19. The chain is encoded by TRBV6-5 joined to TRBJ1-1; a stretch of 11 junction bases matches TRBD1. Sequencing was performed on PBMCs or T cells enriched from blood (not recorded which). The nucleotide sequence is TGTGCCAGCAGACTCGGGACAGGGGGCACTGAAGCTTTCTTT. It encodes CASRLGTGGTEAFF.